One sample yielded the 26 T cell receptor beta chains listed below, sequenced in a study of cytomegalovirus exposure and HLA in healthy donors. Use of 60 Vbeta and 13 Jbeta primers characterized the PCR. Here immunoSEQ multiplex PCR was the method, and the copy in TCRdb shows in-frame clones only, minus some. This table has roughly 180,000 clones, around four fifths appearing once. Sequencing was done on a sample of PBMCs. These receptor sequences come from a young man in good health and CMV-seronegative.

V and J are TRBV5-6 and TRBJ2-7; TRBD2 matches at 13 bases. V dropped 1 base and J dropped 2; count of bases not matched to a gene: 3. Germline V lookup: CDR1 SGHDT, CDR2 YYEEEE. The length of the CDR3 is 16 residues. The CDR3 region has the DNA TGTGCCAGCAGCTTGAAACTAGCGGGAGGGCCCTACGAGCAGTACTTC. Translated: CASSLKLAGGPYEQYF.

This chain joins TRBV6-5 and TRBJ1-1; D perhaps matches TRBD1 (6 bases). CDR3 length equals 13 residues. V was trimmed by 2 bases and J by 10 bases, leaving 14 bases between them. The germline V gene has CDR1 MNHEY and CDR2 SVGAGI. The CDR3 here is CASSYRGGLGAFF. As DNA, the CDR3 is TGTGCCAGCAGTTACAGGGGGGGTCTGGGAGCTTTCTTT.

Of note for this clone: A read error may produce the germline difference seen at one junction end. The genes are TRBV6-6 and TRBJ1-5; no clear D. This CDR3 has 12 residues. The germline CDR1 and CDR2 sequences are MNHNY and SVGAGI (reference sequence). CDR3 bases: TGTGCCAGTCGAAATAGCAACCAGCCCCAGCATTTT. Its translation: CASRNSNQPQHF.

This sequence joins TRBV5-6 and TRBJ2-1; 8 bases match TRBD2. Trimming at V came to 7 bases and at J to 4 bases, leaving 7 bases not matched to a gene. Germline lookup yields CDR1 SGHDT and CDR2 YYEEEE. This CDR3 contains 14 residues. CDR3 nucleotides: TGTGCCAGCCGGGGGGGGGCCGTATACAATGAGCAGTTCTTC. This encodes CASRGGAVYNEQFF.

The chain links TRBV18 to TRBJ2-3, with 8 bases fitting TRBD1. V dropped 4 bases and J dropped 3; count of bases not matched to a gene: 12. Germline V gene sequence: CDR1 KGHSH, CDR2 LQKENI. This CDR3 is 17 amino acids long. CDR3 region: CASSRTDRGVGTDTQYF. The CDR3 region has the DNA TGTGCCAGCTCACGGACCGACAGGGGAGTGGGGACAGATACGCAGTATTTT.

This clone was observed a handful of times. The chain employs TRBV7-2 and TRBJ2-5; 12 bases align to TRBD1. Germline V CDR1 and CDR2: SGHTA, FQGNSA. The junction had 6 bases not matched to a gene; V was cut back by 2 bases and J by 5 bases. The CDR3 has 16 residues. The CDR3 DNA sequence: TGTGCCAGCAGCTTATCGGGGACAGGGGGCAGGGAGACCCAGTACTTC. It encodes CASSLSGTGGRETQYF.

The CDR3 here is CASSIGLAGGGETQYF. Here the CDR3 DNA reads TGTGCCAGCAGCATAGGACTAGCGGGGGGTGGGGAGACCCAGTACTTC. The rearrangement links TRBV21-1 to TRBJ2-5; whether TRBD2, the table's D call, matches the DNA was not checked. TRBV21-1 is an annotated pseudogene. The CDR3 has 16 amino acids.

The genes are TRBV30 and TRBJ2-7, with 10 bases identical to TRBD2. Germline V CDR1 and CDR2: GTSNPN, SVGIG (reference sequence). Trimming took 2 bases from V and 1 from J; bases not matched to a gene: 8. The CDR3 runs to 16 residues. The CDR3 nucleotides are TGTGCCTGGAGTTCAGATACTAGCGGGAATTCCTACGAGCAGTACTTC. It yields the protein CAWSSDTSGNSYEQYF.

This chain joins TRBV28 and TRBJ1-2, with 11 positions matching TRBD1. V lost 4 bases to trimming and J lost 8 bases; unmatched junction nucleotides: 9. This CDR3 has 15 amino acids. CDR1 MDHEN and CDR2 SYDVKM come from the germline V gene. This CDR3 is CASSSFPGQGVGYTF. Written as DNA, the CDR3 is TGTGCCAGCAGTTCCTTTCCGGGACAGGGGGTGGGCTACACCTTC.

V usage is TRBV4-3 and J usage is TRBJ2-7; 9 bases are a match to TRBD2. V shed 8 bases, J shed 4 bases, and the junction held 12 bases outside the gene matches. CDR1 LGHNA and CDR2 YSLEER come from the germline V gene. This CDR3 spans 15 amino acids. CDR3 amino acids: CASRRQASGVYEQYF. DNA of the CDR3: TGCGCCAGCCGCCGGCAGGCTAGCGGGGTATACGAGCAGTACTTC.

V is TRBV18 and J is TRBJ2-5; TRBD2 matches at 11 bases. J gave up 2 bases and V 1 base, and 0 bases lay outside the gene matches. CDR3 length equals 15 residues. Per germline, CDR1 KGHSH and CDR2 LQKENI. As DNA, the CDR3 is TGTGCCAGCTCACCACGGACTAGCGGGCAAGAGACCCAGTACTTC. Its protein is CASSPRTSGQETQYF. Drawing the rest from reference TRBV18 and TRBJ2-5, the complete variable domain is NAGVMQNPRHLVRRRGQEARLRCSPMKGHSHVYWYRQLPEEGLKFMVYLQKENIIDESGMPKERFSAEFPKEGPSILRIQQVVRGDSAAYFCASSPRTSGQETQYFGPGTRLLVL.

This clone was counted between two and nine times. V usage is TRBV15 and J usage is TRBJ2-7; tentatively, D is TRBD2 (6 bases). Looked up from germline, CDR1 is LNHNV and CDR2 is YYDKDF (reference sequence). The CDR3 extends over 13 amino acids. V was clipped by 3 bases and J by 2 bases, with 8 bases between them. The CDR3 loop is CATSSGRTYEQYF. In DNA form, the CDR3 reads TGTGCCACCAGCAGCGGGAGAACCTACGAGCAGTACTTC.

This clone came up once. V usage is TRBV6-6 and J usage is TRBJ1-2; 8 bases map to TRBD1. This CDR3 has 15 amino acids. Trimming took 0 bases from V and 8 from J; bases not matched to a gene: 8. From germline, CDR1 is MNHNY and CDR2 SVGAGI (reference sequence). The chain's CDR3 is CASSYSHQGAHGYTF. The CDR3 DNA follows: TGTGCCAGCAGTTACTCGCATCAGGGGGCTCACGGCTACACCTTC.

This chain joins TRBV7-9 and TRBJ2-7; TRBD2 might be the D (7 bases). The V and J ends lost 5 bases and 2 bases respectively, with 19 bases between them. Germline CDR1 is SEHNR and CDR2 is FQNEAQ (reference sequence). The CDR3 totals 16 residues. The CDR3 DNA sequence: TGTGCCAGCAGCCGAGGGGGAGGGGCAGGAACCTACGAGCAGTACTTC. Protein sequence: CASSRGGGAGTYEQYF.

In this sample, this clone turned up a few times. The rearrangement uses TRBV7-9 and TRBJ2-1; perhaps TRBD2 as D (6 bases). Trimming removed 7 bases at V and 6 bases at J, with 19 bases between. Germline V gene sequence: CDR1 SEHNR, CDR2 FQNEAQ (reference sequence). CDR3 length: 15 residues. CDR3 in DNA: TGTGCCAGCATCACCCGACGAACGGGGGTCAATGAGCAGTTCTTC. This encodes CASITRRTGVNEQFF.

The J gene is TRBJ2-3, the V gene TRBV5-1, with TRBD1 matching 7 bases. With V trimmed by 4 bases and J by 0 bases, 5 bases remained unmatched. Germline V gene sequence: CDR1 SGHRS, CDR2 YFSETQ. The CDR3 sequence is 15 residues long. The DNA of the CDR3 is TGCGCCAGCAGCCTCCGGACAGGTAGCACAGATACGCAGTATTTT. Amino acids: CASSLRTGSTDTQYF.

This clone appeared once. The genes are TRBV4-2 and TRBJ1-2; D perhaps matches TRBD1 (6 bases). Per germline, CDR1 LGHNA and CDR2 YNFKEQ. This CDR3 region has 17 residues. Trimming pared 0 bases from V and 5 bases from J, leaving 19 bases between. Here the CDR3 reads CASSQDPVRGWEYGYTF. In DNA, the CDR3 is TGTGCCAGCAGCCAAGATCCCGTTAGGGGGTGGGAATATGGCTACACCTTC.

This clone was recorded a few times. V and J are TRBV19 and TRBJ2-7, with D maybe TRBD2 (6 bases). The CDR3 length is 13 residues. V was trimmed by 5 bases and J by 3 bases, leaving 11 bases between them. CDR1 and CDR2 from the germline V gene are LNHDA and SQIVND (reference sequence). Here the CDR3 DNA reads TGTGCCAGTAGTCGGGCGGGGAGCTACGAGCAGTACTTC. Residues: CASSRAGSYEQYF. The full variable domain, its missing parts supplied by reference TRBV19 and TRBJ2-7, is DGGITQSPKYLFRKEGQNVTLSCEQNLNHDAMYWYRQDPGQGLRLIYYSQIVNDFQKGDIAEGYSVSREKKESFPLTVTSAQKNPTAFYLCASSRAGSYEQYFGPGTRLTVT.

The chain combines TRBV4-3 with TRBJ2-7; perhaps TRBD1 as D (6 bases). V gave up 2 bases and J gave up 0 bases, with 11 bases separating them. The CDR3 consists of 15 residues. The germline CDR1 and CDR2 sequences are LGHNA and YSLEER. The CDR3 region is CASSQSQGLSYEQYF. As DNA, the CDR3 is TGCGCCAGCAGCCAAAGTCAGGGGCTCTCCTACGAGCAGTACTTC.

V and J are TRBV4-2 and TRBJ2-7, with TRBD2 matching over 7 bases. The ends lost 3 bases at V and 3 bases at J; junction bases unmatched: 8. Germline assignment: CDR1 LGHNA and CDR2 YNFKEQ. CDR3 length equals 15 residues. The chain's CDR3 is CASSQERGVNYEQYF. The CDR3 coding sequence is TGTGCCAGCAGCCAGGAGCGGGGTGTCAACTACGAGCAGTACTTC.

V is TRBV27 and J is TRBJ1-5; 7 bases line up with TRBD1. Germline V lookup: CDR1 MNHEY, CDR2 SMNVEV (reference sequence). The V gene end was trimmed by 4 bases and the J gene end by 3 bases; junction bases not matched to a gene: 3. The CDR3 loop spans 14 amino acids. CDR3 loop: CASSYGTDNQPQHF. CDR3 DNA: TGTGCCAGCAGTTACGGGACAGACAATCAGCCCCAGCATTTT.

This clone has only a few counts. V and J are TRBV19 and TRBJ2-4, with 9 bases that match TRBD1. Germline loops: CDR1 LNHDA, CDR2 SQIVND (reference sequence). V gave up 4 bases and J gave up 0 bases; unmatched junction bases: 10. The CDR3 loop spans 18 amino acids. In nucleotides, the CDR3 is TGTGCCAGTAGTACTCGCCCGGGACAGGGACTAGCCAAAAACATTCAGTACTTC. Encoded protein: CASSTRPGQGLAKNIQYF.

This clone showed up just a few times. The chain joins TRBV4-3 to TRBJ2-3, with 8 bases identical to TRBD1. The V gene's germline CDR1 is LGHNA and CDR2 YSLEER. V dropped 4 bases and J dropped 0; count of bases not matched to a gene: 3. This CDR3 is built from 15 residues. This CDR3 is CASSPWTGSTDTQYF. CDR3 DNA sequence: TGCGCCAGCAGCCCCTGGACAGGGAGCACAGATACGCAGTATTTT.

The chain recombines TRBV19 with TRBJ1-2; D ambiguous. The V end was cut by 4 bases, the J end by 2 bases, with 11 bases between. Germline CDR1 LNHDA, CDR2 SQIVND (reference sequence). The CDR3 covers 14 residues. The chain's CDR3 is CASSTDEENYGYTF. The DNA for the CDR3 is TGTGCCAGTAGTACCGATGAGGAGAACTATGGCTACACCTTC. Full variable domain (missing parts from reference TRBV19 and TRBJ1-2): DGGITQSPKYLFRKEGQNVTLSCEQNLNHDAMYWYRQDPGQGLRLIYYSQIVNDFQKGDIAEGYSVSREKKESFPLTVTSAQKNPTAFYLCASSTDEENYGYTFGSGTRLTVV.

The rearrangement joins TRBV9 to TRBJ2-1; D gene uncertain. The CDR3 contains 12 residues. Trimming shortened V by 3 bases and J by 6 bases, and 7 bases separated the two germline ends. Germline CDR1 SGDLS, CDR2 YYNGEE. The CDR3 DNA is TGTGCCAGCAGCGCCTCTAGCAATGAGCAGTTCTTC. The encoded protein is CASSASSNEQFF. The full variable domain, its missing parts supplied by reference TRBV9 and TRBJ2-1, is DSGVTQTPKHLITATGQRVTLRCSPRSGDLSVYWYQQSLDQGLQFLIQYYNGEERAKGNILERFSAQQFPDLHSELNLSSLELGDSALYFCASSASSNEQFFGPGTRLTVL.

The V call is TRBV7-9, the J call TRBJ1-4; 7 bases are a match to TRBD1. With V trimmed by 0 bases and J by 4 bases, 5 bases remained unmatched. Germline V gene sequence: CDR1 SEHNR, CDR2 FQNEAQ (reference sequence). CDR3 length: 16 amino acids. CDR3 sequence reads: CASSLAGTDRNEKLFF. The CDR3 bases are TGTGCCAGCAGCTTAGCCGGGACAGATCGTAATGAAAAACTGTTTTTT.